Listed below are T cell receptor beta chains from one sample, sequenced in a study of cytomegalovirus exposure and HLA in healthy donors. Generated by immunoSEQ multiplex PCR, the TCRdb table keeps only in-frame clones and is missing some. The sample records 150,000 to 200,000 clones, roughly four fifths being singletons. The specimen was PBMCs. These receptors came from a woman aged 35 to 49 in good health and CMV-seronegative. The CDR3 runs from the conserved cysteine through the conserved F or W. A D gene is named only where the DNA matches it firmly. Size is stated for part of the rows, as once, few or many counts, or as a class when the clone is expanded.

j_call clone_size d_call v_call cdr3_nt cdr3_aa
TRBJ1-1 few NA TRBV6-1 TGTGCCAGCAGCTTCAGACAGGCCGAAGCTTTCTTT CASSFRQAEAFF
TRBJ2-5 once NA TRBV5-1 TGCGCCAGCAGCTTGTCGGGGACCCAGTACTTC CASSLSGTQYF
TRBJ2-5 NA NA TRBV27 TGTGCCAGCAGTTTAGGGGGCCAGGTTGGGACCCAGTACTTC CASSLGGQVGTQYF
TRBJ2-7 few NA TRBV2 TGTGCCAGCAGTGAATTCAGGGGCCTGGATGCTTACGAGCAGTACTTC CASSEFRGLDAYEQYF
TRBJ1-5 NA NA TRBV6-5 TGTGCCAGCAGTACACGCTCTAATCAGCCCCAGCATTTT CASSTRSNQPQHF
TRBJ1-3 NA NA TRBV9 TGTGCCAGCAGCCCGGGAAACACCATATATTTT CASSPGNTIYF
TRBJ2-2 NA TRBD2 TRBV6-4 TGTGCCAGCAGCGCATATAGCGGGACCTACACCGGGGAGCTGTTTTTT CASSAYSGTYTGELFF
TRBJ1-3 NA NA TRBV18 TGTGCCAGCATCACGCGGGGAAACACCATATATTTT CASITRGNTIYF
TRBJ1-3 NA NA TRBV28 TGTGCCAGCAGTCCCCTAGGGGAAGGCCTCTGGGGAAACACCATATATTTT CASSPLGEGLWGNTIYF
TRBJ2-1 NA TRBD2 TRBV7-8 TGTGCCAGCAGCCCGACTAGCATCGGTGACAATGAGCAGTTCTTC CASSPTSIGDNEQFF
TRBJ1-4 NA NA TRBV7-9 TGTGCCAGCAGCATAAGATTGCCGGGAACAACTAATGAAAAACTGTTTTTT CASSIRLPGTTNEKLFF
TRBJ1-1 NA NA TRBV28 TGTGCCAGCAGTTCCCGTACTGAAGCTTTCTTT CASSSRTEAFF
TRBJ1-2 NA NA TRBV5-1 TGCGCCAGCAGCCCAGGGAACAACTATGGCTACACCTTC CASSPGNNYGYTF
TRBJ2-1 NA TRBD2 TRBV5-1 TGCGCCAGCAGCCCAGGGACTAGCGGGATAATTGATGAGCAGTTCTTC CASSPGTSGIIDEQFF
TRBJ2-1 NA NA TRBV28 TGTGCCAGCAGTTCAACTGGACTGGCTGAGCAGTTCTTC CASSSTGLAEQFF